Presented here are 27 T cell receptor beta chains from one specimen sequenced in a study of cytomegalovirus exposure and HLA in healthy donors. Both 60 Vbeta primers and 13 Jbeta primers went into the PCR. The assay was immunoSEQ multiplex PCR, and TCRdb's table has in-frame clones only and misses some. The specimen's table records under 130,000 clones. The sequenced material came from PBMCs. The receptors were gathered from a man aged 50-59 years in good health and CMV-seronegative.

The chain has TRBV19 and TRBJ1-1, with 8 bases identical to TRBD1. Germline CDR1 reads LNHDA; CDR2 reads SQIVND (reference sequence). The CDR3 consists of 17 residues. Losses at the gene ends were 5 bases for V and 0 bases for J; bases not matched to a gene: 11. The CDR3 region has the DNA TGTGCCAGTAGTCCCCTGAGACAGGGGATTATGAACACTGAAGCTTTCTTT. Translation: CASSPLRQGIMNTEAFF.

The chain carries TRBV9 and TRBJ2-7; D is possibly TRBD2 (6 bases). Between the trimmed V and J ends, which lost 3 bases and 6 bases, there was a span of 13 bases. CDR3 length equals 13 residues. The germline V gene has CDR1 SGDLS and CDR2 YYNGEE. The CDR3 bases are TGTGCCAGCAGCGCGGGGGTATCGGCCGAGCAGTACTTC. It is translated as CASSAGVSAEQYF.

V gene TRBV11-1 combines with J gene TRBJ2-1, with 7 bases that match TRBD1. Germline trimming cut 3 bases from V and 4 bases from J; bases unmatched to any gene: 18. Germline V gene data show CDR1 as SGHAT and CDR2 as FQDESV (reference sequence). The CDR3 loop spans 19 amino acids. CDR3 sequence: CASSFLGTVDNEGYNEQFF. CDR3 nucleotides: TGTGCCAGCAGCTTTCTGGGGACAGTAGACAACGAGGGGTACAATGAGCAGTTCTTC.

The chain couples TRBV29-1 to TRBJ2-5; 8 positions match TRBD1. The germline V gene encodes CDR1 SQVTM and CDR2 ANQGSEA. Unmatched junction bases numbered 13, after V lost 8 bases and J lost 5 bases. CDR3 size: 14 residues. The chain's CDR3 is CSTTGQVGWETQYF. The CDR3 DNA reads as TGCAGCACAACGGGACAGGTTGGGTGGGAGACCCAGTACTTC.

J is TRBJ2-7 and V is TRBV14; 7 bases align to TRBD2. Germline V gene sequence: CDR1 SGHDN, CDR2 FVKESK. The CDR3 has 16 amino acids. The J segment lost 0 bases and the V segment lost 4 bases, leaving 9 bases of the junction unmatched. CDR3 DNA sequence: TGTGCCAGCAGCCCCTCGGCCGGCGGGGGCTCCTACGAGCAGTACTTC. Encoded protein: CASSPSAGGGSYEQYF.

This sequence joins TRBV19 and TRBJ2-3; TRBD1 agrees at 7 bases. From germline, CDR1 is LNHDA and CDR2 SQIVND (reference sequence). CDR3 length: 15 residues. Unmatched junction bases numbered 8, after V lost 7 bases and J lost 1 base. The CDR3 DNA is TGTGCCAGTAATCCGACAGGGTCGGGCACAGATACGCAGTATTTT. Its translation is CASNPTGSGTDTQYF.

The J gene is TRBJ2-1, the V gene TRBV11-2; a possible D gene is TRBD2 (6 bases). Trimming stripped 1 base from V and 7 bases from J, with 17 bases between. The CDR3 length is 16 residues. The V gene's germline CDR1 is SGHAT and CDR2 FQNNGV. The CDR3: CASSLVSGVKRNEQFF. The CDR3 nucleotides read TGTGCCAGCAGCTTAGTATCGGGGGTGAAGCGAAATGAGCAGTTCTTC.

CDR3 sequence: CAWSVDYRTDTQYF. CDR3 bases: TGTGCCTGGAGTGTCGACTACCGCACAGATACGCAGTATTTT. The chain links TRBV30 to TRBJ2-3, with a possible D match to TRBD2 (5 bases). Trimming stripped 0 bases from V and 1 base from J, with 8 bases between. Germline CDR1 GTSNPN, CDR2 SVGIG (reference sequence). CDR3 size: 14 residues.

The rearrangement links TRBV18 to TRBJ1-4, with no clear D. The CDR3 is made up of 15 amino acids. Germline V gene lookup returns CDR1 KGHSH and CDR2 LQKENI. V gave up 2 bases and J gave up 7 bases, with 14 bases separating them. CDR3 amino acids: CASSPSRENFEKLFF. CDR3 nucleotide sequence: TGTGCCAGCTCACCAAGTCGGGAGAATTTTGAAAAACTGTTTTTT.

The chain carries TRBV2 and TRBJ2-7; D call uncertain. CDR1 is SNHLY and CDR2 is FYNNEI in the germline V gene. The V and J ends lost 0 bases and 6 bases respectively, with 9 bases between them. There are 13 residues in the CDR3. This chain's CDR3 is CASSEARATEQYF. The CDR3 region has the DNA TGTGCCAGCAGTGAAGCGAGAGCTACCGAGCAGTACTTC.

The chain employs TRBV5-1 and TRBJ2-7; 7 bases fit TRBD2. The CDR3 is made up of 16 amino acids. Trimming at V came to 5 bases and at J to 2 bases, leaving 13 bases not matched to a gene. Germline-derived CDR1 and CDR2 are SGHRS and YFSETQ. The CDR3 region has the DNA TGCGCCAGCAGACCGAGGGGCGGGGGAACAACCTACGAGCAGTACTTC. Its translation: CASRPRGGGTTYEQYF.

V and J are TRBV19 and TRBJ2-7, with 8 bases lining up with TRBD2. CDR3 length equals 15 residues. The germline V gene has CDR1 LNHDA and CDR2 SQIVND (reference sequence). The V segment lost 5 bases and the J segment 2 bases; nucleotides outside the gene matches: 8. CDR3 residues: CASSYSGESAYEQYF. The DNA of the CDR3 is TGTGCCAGTAGTTATAGCGGGGAGAGCGCCTACGAGCAGTACTTC.

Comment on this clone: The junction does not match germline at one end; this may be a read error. The CDR3 nucleotides are TGCAGCGTTGGACAGGCGCAAGAGGCCCAGTACTTC. This translates into CSVGQAQEAQYF. The chain employs TRBV29-1 and TRBJ2-5, with a tentative D call TRBD1 (6 bases). CDR3 length equals 12 residues. Germline CDR1 and CDR2: SQVTM and ANQGSEA.

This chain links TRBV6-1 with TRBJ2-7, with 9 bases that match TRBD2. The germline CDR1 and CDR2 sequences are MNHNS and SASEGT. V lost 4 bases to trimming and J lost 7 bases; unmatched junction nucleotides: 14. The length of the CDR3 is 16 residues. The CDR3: CASSASSGTQTGEQYF. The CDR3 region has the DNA TGTGCCAGCAGTGCGTCTAGCGGGACCCAAACGGGGGAGCAGTACTTC.

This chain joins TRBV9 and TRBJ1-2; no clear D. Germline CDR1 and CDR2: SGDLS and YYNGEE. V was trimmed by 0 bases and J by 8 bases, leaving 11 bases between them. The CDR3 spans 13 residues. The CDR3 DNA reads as TGTGCCAGCAGCGTAGAGGCAGGCCTAGGCTACACCTTC. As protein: CASSVEAGLGYTF.

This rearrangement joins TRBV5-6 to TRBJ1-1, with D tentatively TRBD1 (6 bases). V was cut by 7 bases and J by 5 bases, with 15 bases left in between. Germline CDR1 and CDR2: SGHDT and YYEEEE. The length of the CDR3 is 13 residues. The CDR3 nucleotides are TGTGCCAGCGCCACAGGGCCGAAGACTGAAGCTTTCTTT. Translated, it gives CASATGPKTEAFF.

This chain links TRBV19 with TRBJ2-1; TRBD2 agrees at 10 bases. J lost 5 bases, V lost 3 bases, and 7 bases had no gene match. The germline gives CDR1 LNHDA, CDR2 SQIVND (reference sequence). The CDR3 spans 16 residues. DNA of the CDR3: TGTGCCAGTAGTATTTCAGCGGGGGGGCCAGACAATGAGCAGTTCTTC. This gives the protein CASSISAGGPDNEQFF.

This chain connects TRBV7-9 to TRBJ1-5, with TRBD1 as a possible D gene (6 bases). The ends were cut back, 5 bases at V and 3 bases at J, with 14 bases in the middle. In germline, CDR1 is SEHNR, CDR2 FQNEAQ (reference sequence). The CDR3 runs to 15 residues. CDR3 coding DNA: TGTGCCAGCAGCGCACAGGGTTTTAACAATCAGCCCCAGCATTTT. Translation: CASSAQGFNNQPQHF.

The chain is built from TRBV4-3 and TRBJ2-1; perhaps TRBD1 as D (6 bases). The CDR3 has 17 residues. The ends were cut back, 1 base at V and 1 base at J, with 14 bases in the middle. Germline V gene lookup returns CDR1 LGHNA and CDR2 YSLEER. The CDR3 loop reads CASSQARDTVSYNEQFF. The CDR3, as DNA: TGCGCCAGCAGCCAAGCCCGGGACACGGTATCCTACAATGAGCAGTTCTTC.

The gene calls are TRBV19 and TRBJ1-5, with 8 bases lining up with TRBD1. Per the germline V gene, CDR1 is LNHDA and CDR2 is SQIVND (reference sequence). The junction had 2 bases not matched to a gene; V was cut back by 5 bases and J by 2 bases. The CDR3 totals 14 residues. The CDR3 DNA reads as TGTGCCAGTAGTGTGACAGGGGGCAATCAGCCCCAGCATTTT. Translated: CASSVTGGNQPQHF. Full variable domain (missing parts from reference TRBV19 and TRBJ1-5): DGGITQSPKYLFRKEGQNVTLSCEQNLNHDAMYWYRQDPGQGLRLIYYSQIVNDFQKGDIAEGYSVSREKKESFPLTVTSAQKNPTAFYLCASSVTGGNQPQHFGDGTRLSIL.

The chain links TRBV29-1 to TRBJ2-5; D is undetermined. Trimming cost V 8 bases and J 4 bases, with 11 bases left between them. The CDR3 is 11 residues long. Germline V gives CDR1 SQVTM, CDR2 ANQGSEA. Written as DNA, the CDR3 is TGCAGCCTCACTACGGGAGAGACCCAGTACTTC. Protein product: CSLTTGETQYF.

CDR3 protein: CSVIAGQETQYF. CDR3 DNA sequence: TGCAGCGTTATAGCGGGGCAAGAGACCCAGTACTTC. The chain employs TRBV29-1 and TRBJ2-5, with 8 bases fitting TRBD2. V shed 5 bases, J shed 2 bases, and the junction held 1 base outside the gene matches. From germline, CDR1 is SQVTM and CDR2 ANQGSEA. The CDR3 totals 12 residues. Together with reference TRBV29-1 and TRBJ2-5, the CDR3 gives the full variable domain: SAVISQKPSRDICQRGTSLTIQCQVDSQVTMMFWYRQQPGQSLTLIATANQGSEATYESGFVIDKFPISRPNLTFSTLTVSNMSPEDSSIYLCSVIAGQETQYFGPGTRLLVL.

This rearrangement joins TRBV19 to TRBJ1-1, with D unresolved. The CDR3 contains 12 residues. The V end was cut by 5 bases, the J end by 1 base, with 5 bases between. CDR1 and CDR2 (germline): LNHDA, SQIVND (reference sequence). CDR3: CASSVRNTEAFF. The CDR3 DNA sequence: TGTGCCAGTAGTGTGAGGAACACTGAAGCTTTCTTT.

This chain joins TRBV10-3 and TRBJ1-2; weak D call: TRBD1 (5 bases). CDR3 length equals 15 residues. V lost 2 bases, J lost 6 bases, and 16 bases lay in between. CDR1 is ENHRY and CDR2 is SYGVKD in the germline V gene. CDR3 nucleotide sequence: TGTGCCATCAGTGAGAGTAGGGGCGCGCTCGATGGCTACACCTTC. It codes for CAISESRGALDGYTF.

The CDR3 region has the DNA TGTGCCAGCAGCTTACTAACTAGCGGCGAGCAGTACTTC. This codes for CASSLLTSGEQYF. This rearrangement joins TRBV7-2 to TRBJ2-7; TRBD2 matches 8 bases. Per the germline V gene, CDR1 is SGHTA and CDR2 is FQGNSA. This CDR3 contains 13 residues. Losses at the gene ends were 2 bases for V and 6 bases for J; bases not matched to a gene: 3.

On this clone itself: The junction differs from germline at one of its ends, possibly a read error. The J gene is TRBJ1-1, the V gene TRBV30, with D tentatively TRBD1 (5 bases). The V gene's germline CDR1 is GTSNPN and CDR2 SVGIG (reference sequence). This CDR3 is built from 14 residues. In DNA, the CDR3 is TGTGCCTGGAGTGTAAAGGGGTGGAACACTGAAGCTTCCTTT. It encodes CAWSVKGWNTEASF.

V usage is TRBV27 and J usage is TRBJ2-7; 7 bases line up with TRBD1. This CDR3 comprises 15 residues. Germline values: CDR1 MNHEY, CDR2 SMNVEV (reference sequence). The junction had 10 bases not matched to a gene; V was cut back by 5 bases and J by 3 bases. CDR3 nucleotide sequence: TGTGCCAGCAGTCCCTCCGGGACAGAAGTCTACGAGCAGTACTTC. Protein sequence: CASSPSGTEVYEQYF.